The 5 T cell receptor beta chains in this list originate from one sample, sequenced in a study of metastatic and nonmetastatic thyroid tumors. MiXCR re-clonotyped the PCR reads for TCRdb. This sample carries some 35,000 clones, about 29% of them seen once, and the ten largest clones take approximately 10%. Among the patients, none had received any treatment before thyroid surgery. Sequenced: blood. These receptors all stem from a male donor with papillary thyroid cancer or a benign thyroid nodule (not recorded which). Some clones in this sample may be carry-over from other donors' samples.

This clone showed up many times. DNA for the CDR3: TGCAGCGCCAGGGAAGGGGCCTACGAGCAGTACTTC. It specifies CSAREGAYEQYF. This sequence joins TRBV29-1 and TRBJ2-7; D might be TRBD1 (5 bases). V lost 7 bases, J lost 2 bases, and 12 bases lay in between. In germline, CDR1 is SQVTM, CDR2 ANQGSEA. This CDR3 is built from 12 residues.

This clone was picked up a small number of times. The gene calls are TRBV19 and TRBJ1-5; D is unclear. V lost 3 bases to trimming and J lost 9 bases, with 15 bases between them. CDR3 length: 14 residues. Germline V gives CDR1 LNHDA, CDR2 SQIVND (reference sequence). The CDR3 reads CASSIPSAGSPQHF. CDR3 sequence (DNA): TGTGCCAGTAGTATCCCCTCGGCTGGATCGCCCCAGCATTTT.

This clone has only a few counts. The V and J genes are TRBV6-2 or TRBV6-3 and TRBJ2-7; 13 nucleotides align to TRBD2. Germline V gene sequence: CDR1 MNHEY, CDR2 SVGEGT. The CDR3 length is 17 residues. Trimming at V came to 2 bases and at J to 4 bases, leaving 8 bases not matched to a gene. CDR3 in amino acids: CASSYHWTSGRRYEQYF. Written as DNA, the CDR3 is TGTGCCAGCAGTTACCACTGGACTAGCGGGAGAAGGTACGAGCAGTACTTC.

A word on this clone: A read error may explain this, as a much larger clone is one base away. The same CDR3 arises from other DNA sequences in this sample as well. The V gene is TRBV28, the J gene TRBJ2-2; 8 nucleotides agree with TRBD2. Germline V gene data show CDR1 as MDHEN and CDR2 as SYDVKM. The CDR3 covers 17 residues. In nucleotides, the CDR3 is TGTGCCAGTAGTTTGTTCGGGGGGGAACTACCGTCCGGGGAGCTGTTTTTT. Its protein is CASSLFGGELPSGELFF.

The chain joins TRBV30 to TRBJ1-5; 8 bases match TRBD1. Germline loops: CDR1 GTSNPN, CDR2 SVGIG (reference sequence). This CDR3 has 15 amino acids. The V segment lost 2 bases and the J segment 3 bases; nucleotides outside the gene matches: 6. The CDR3 loop is CAWSFPGGSNQPQHF. The CDR3 DNA sequence: TGTGCCTGGAGTTTCCCAGGGGGCTCCAATCAGCCCCAGCATTTT.